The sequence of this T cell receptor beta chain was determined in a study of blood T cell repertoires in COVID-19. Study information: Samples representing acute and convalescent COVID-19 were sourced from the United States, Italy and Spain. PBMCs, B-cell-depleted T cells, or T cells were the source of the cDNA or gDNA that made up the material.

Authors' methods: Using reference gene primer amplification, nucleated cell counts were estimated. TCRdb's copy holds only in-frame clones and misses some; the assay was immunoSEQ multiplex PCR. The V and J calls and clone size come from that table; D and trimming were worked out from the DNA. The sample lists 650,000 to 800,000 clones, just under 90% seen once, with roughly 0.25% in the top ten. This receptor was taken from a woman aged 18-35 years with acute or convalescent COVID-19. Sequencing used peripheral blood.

The CDR3 DNA sequence: TGTGCCTGGAACCCACAGGGGGTGCGCAATCAGCCCCAGCATTTT. Protein product: CAWNPQGVRNQPQHF. This chain uses TRBV30 with TRBJ1-5; 8 nucleotides match TRBD1. J lost 2 bases, V lost 4 bases, and 7 bases had no gene match. CDR1 and CDR2 (germline): GTSNPN, SVGIG (reference sequence). The CDR3 is 15 residues long.